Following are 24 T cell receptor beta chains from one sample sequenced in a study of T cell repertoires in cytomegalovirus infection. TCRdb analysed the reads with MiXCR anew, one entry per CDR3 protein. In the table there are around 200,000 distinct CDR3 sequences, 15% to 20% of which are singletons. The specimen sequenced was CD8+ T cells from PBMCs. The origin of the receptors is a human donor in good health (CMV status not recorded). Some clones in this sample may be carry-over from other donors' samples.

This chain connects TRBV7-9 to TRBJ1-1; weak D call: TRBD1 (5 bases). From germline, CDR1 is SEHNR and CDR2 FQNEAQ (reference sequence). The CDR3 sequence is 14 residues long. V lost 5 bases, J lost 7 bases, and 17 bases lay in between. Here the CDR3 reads CASSGGEGPVEAFF. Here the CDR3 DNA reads TGTGCCAGCAGCGGGGGAGAAGGGCCTGTTGAAGCTTTCTTT.

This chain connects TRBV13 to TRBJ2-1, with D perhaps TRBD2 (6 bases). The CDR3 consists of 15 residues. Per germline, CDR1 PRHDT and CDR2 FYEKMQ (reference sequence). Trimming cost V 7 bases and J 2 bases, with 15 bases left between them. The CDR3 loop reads CASITAGLPYNEQFF. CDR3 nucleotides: TGTGCCAGCATCACCGCCGGACTACCCTACAATGAGCAGTTCTTC.

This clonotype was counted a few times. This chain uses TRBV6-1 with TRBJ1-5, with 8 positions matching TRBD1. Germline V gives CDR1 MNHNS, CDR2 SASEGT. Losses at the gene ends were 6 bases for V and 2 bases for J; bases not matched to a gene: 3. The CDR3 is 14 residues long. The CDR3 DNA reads TGTGCCAGCAGAGACAGGGGAGGCAATCAGCCCCAGCATTTT. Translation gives CASRDRGGNQPQHF.

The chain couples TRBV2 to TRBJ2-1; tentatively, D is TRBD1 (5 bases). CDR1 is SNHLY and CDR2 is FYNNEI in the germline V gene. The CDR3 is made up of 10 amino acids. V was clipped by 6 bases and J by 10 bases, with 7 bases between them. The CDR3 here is CASSTGEQFF. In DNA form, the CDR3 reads TGTGCCAGCAGCACAGGAGAGCAGTTCTTC.

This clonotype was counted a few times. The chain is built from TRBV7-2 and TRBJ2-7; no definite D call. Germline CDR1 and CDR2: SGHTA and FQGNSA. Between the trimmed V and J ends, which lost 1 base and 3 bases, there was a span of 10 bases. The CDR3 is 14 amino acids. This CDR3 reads CASSLGGLVYEQYF. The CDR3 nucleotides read TGTGCCAGCAGCTTAGGGGGTCTCGTCTACGAGCAGTACTTC.

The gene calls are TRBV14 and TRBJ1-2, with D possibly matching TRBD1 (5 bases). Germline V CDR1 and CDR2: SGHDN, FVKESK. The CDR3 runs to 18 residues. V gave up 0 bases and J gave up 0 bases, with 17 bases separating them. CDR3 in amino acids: CASSQDLRGEQANYGYTF. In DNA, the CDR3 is TGTGCCAGCAGCCAAGATCTTCGGGGGGAACAAGCTAACTATGGCTACACCTTC.

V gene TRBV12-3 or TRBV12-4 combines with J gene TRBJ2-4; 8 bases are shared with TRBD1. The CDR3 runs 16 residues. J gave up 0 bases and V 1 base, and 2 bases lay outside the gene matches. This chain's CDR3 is CASSLDQGAAKNIQYF. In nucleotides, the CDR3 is TGTGCCAGCAGTTTAGACCAGGGGGCAGCCAAAAACATTCAGTACTTC.

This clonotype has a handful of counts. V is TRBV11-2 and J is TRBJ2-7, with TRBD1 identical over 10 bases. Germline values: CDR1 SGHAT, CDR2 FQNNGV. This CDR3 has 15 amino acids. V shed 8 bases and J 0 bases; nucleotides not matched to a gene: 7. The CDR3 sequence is CASWGQGISSYEQYF. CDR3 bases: TGTGCCAGCTGGGGACAGGGGATAAGCTCCTACGAGCAGTACTTC.

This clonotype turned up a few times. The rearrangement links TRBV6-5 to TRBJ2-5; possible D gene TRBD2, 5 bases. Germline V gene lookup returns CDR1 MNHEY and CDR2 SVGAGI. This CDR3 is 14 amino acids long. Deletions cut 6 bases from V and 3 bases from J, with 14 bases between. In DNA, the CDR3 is TGTGCCAGCAGAACTACCGGACTGGAAGAGACCCAGTACTTC. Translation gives CASRTTGLEETQYF.

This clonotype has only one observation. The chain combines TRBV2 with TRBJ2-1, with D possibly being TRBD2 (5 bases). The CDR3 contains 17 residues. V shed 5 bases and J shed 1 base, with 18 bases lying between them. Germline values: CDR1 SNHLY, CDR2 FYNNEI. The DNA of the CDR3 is TGTGCCAGCAGTCAGTTACTGGACTTCACTTCCTACAATGAGCAGTTCTTC. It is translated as CASSQLLDFTSYNEQFF.

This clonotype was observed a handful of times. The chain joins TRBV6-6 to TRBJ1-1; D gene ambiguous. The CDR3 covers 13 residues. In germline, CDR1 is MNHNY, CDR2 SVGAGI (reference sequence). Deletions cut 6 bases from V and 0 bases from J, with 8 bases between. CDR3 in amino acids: CASRESMNTEAFF. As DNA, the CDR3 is TGTGCCAGCAGGGAATCCATGAACACTGAAGCTTTCTTT.

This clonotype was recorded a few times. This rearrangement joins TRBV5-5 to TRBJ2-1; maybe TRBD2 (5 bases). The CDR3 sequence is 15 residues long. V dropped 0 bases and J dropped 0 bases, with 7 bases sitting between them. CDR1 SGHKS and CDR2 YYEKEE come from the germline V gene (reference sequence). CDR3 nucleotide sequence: TGTGCCAGCAGCTTGGGGACTCCCTCCTACAATGAGCAGTTCTTC. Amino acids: CASSLGTPSYNEQFF.

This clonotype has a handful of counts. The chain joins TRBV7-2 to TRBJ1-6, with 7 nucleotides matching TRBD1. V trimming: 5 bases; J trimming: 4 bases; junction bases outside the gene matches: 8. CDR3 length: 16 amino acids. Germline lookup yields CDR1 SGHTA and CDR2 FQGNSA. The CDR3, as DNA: TGTGCCAGCAGCCGGGGACAGTCTATTTATAATTCACCCCTCCACTTT. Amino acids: CASSRGQSIYNSPLHF.

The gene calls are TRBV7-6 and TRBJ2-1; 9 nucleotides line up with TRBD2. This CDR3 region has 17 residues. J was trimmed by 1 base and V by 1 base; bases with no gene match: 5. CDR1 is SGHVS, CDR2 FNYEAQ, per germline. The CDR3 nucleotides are TGTGCCAGCAGCTTAGAGCTAGCGGGGTTGTCCTACAATGAGCAGTTCTTC. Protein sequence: CASSLELAGLSYNEQFF.

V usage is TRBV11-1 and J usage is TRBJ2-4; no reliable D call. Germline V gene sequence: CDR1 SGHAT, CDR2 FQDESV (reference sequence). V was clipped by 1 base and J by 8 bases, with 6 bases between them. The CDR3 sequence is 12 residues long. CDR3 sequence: CASSLGPDIQYF. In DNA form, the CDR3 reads TGTGCCAGCAGCTTAGGGCCGGACATTCAGTACTTC. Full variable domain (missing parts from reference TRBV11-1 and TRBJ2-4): EAEVAQSPRYKITEKSQAVAFWCDPISGHATLYWYRQILGQGPELLVQFQDESVVDDSQLPKDRFSAERLKGVDSTLKIQPAELGDSAMYLCASSLGPDIQYFGAGTRLSVL.

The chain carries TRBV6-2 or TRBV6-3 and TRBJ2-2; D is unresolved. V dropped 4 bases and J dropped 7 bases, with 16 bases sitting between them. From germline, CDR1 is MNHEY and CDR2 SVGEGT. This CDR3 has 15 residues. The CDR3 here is CASSSGRSHSGELFF. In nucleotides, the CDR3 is TGTGCCAGCAGTTCCGGACGGTCCCACAGCGGGGAGCTGTTTTTT.

The CDR3 here is CASERGTGSNEKLFF. Here the CDR3 DNA reads TGTGCCAGCGAAAGGGGGACAGGGAGTAATGAAAAACTGTTTTTT. The chain has TRBV28 and TRBJ1-4; 9 nucleotides align to TRBD1. CDR1 MDHEN and CDR2 SYDVKM come from the germline V gene. The CDR3 extends over 15 amino acids. J lost 4 bases, V lost 8 bases, and 8 bases had no gene match.

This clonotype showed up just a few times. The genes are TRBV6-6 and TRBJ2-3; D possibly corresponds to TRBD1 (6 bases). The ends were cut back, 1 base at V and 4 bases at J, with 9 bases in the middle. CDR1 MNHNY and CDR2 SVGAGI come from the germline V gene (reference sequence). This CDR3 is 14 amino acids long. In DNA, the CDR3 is TGTGCCAGCAGTTACTTCGCAGGGGCAGATACGCAGTATTTT. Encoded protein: CASSYFAGADTQYF.

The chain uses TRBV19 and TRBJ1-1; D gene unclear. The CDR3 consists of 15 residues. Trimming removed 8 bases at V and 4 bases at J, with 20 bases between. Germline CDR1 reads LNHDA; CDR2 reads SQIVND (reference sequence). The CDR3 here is CASGSIEAKGTEAFF. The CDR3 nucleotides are TGTGCCAGTGGCTCGATTGAGGCCAAGGGCACTGAAGCTTTCTTT.

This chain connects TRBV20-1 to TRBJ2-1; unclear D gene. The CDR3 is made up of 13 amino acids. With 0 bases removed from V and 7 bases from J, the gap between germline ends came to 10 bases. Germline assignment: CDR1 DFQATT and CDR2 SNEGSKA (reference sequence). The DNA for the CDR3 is TGCAGTGCTAGAGATTTTATAACAAATGAGCAGTTCTTC. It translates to CSARDFITNEQFF.

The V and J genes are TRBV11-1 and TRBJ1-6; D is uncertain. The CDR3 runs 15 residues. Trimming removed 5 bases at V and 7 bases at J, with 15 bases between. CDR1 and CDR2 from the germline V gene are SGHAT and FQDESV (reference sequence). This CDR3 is CASSPSRTENSPLHF. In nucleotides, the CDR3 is TGTGCCAGCAGCCCAAGTCGCACAGAGAATTCACCCCTCCACTTT.

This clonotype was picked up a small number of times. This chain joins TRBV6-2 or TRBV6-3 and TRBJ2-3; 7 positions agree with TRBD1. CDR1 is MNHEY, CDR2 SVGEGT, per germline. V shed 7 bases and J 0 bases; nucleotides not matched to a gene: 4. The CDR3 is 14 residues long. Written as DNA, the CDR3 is TGTGCCAGCATCGACAGGGAAAGCACAGATACGCAGTATTTT. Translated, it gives CASIDRESTDTQYF.

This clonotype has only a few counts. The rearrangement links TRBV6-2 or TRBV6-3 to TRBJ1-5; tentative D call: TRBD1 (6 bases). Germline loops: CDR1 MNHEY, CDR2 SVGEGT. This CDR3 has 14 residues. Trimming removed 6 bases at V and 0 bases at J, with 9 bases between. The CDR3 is CASRRTVSNQPQHF. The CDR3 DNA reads TGTGCCAGCAGAAGGACAGTTAGCAATCAGCCCCAGCATTTT.

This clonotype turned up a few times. The CDR3 sequence is CASSLVTSGGALGADTQYF. The CDR3 region has the DNA TGTGCCAGCAGCTTAGTGACTAGCGGGGGGGCTCTCGGCGCAGATACGCAGTATTTT. The gene calls are TRBV11-2 and TRBJ2-3; 14 positions agree with TRBD2. J gave up 4 bases and V 1 base, and 10 bases lay outside the gene matches. The CDR3 extends over 19 amino acids. The germline CDR1 and CDR2 sequences are SGHAT and FQNNGV.